These 18 T cell receptor beta chains originate from one sample sequenced in a study of T cell changes during pregnancy in multiple sclerosis. Assay: immunoSEQ multiplex PCR; the TCRdb copy retains only in-frame clones and omits some. The sample records about 40,000 clones, approximately 91% being singletons. The material was CD4+ T cells from peripheral blood mononuclear cells, obtained before pregnancy. The receptors stem from a female donor with multiple sclerosis, enrolled in a pregnancy study.

The gene calls are TRBV9 and TRBJ2-3; 7 bases are shared with TRBD2. The CDR3 is 16 residues long. Trimming at V came to 0 bases and at J to 4 bases, leaving 8 bases not matched to a gene. In germline, CDR1 is SGDLS, CDR2 YYNGEE. The CDR3 nucleotides are TGTGCCAGCAGCGTAGCTGGGCGGGGGACGTCAGATACGCAGTATTTT. Protein product: CASSVAGRGTSDTQYF.

The sample holds one count of this clone. The sample carries other DNA sequences with the same CDR3. The rearrangement uses TRBV19 and TRBJ1-6; D is perhaps TRBD1 (5 bases). Trimming left V 0 bases short and J 7 bases short, with 7 bases between. The CDR3 is made up of 14 amino acids. Germline V gene sequence: CDR1 LNHDA, CDR2 SQIVND (reference sequence). CDR3 in DNA: TGTGCCAGTAGTATAGATCGGGGGAATTCACCCCTCCACTTT. This codes for CASSIDRGNSPLHF.

This chain uses TRBV18 with TRBJ2-1, with D perhaps matching TRBD2 (7 bases). This CDR3 region has 16 residues. With 3 bases removed from V and 2 bases from J, the gap between germline ends came to 14 bases. In germline, CDR1 is KGHSH, CDR2 LQKENI. DNA of the CDR3: TGTGCCAGCTCACCGGCCGGGGGGCCTCCCTACAATGAGCAGTTCTTC. Protein: CASSPAGGPPYNEQFF.

This chain links TRBV7-9 with TRBJ2-1, with 7 bases that match TRBD1. CDR1 is SEHNR, CDR2 FQNEAQ, per germline (reference sequence). The CDR3 extends over 12 amino acids. The J segment lost 4 bases and the V segment lost 8 bases, leaving 2 bases of the junction unmatched. CDR3: CASGQVYNEQFF. The CDR3 bases are TGTGCCAGCGGACAGGTATACAATGAGCAGTTCTTC.

The chain joins TRBV6-5 to TRBJ1-6; a weak D match, TRBD1 (5 bases). V was pared by 2 bases and J by 8 bases, with 13 bases between. Germline values: CDR1 MNHEY, CDR2 SVGAGI. The CDR3 contains 15 residues. CDR3 sequence: CASSYGGLGDSPLHF. CDR3 coding DNA: TGTGCCAGCAGTTACGGGGGGTTAGGGGATTCACCCCTCCACTTT.

This clone appeared once. The gene calls are TRBV29-1 and TRBJ1-2; D gene unclear. The V end lost 6 bases, the J end lost 5 bases, and 10 bases lay between the germline ends. The CDR3 loop spans 11 amino acids. CDR1 SQVTM and CDR2 ANQGSEA come from the germline V gene. CDR3 amino acids: CSVRGLYGYTF. DNA for the CDR3: TGCAGCGTACGGGGATTGTATGGCTACACCTTC. Filled out from reference TRBV29-1 and TRBJ1-2, the complete variable domain reads SAVISQKPSRDICQRGTSLTIQCQVDSQVTMMFWYRQQPGQSLTLIATANQGSEATYESGFVIDKFPISRPNLTFSTLTVSNMSPEDSSIYLCSVRGLYGYTFGSGTRLTVV.

The chain's CDR3 is CASRLVTDTQYF. The CDR3 region has the DNA TGTGCCAGCAGATTAGTGACAGATACGCAGTATTTT. The chain is built from TRBV6-1 and TRBJ2-3; D call uncertain. Per germline, CDR1 MNHNS and CDR2 SASEGT. Trimming shortened V by 6 bases and J by 3 bases, and 7 bases separated the two germline ends. CDR3 size: 12 residues.

The J gene is TRBJ1-6, the V gene TRBV9, with TRBD1 as a possible D gene (6 bases). Trimming left V 4 bases short and J 8 bases short, with 10 bases between. Germline V gives CDR1 SGDLS, CDR2 YYNGEE. The CDR3 contains 13 residues. Here the CDR3 DNA reads TGTGCCAGCAGCAGGGGGAGGGATTCACCCCTCCACTTT. It yields the protein CASSRGRDSPLHF.

This rearrangement joins TRBV29-1 to TRBJ1-1; 9 bases map to TRBD1. Trimming cost V 6 bases and J 4 bases; bases outside gene matches: 6. This CDR3 region has 13 residues. The V gene's germline CDR1 is SQVTM and CDR2 ANQGSEA. In DNA form, the CDR3 reads TGCAGCGTAAACAGGGGGCAATTCACTGAAGCTTTCTTT. It specifies CSVNRGQFTEAFF.

The chain uses TRBV11-1 and TRBJ2-2, with 14 bases matching TRBD2. After removal of 5 bases from V and 4 bases from J, the junction contained 3 bases not matched to a gene. The CDR3 runs to 16 residues. Germline assignment: CDR1 SGHAT and CDR2 FQDESV (reference sequence). The CDR3 DNA is TGTGCCAGCAGCAAGACTAGCGGGGGGGCCACCGGGGAGCTGTTTTTT. Translation gives CASSKTSGGATGELFF.

As concerns this clone: Other DNA sequences in the sample encode the same CDR3. The rearrangement uses TRBV29-1 and TRBJ2-7; TRBD1 matches at 9 bases. Per germline, CDR1 SQVTM and CDR2 ANQGSEA. With V trimmed by 4 bases and J by 3 bases, 4 bases remained unmatched. The CDR3 consists of 13 residues. CDR3 bases: TGCAGCGTTGGTGGGACAGGGAGCTACGAGCAGTACTTC. This translates into CSVGGTGSYEQYF.

This clone is a singleton in its sample. The chain employs TRBV5-4 and TRBJ2-3, with 7 bases matching TRBD2. The germline V gene has CDR1 SGHNT and CDR2 YYREEE (reference sequence). Unmatched junction bases numbered 11, after V lost 4 bases and J lost 0 bases. The length of the CDR3 is 17 residues. CDR3: CASSRGVGGTSTDTQYF. The CDR3 DNA is TGTGCCAGCAGCCGGGGTGTGGGGGGGACTAGCACAGATACGCAGTATTTT.

J is TRBJ1-2 and V is TRBV25-1; D call uncertain. This CDR3 region has 15 residues. V lost 4 bases, J lost 4 bases, and 16 bases lay in between. Germline values: CDR1 MGHDK, CDR2 SYGVNS. Here the CDR3 DNA reads TGTGCCAGCAGTGCGTCCGGGTCACCTCTCTATGGCTACACCTTC. This sequence encodes CASSASGSPLYGYTF.

The chain uses TRBV7-9 and TRBJ2-7, with 7 nucleotides matching TRBD1. V lost 3 bases, J lost 6 bases, and 2 bases stayed unmatched. CDR3 length: 12 amino acids. Germline CDR1 reads SEHNR; CDR2 reads FQNEAQ (reference sequence). CDR3: CASSFTGAEQYF. The CDR3 nucleotides read TGTGCCAGCAGCTTCACAGGGGCCGAGCAGTACTTC.

The chain has TRBV7-2 and TRBJ1-1; D perhaps matches TRBD1 (5 bases). Looked up from germline, CDR1 is SGHTA and CDR2 is FQGNSA. With 2 bases removed from V and 5 bases from J, the gap between germline ends came to 12 bases. The CDR3 sequence is 14 residues long. The CDR3 region is CASSLQRAGTEAFF. The CDR3 region has the DNA TGTGCCAGCAGCTTACAACGGGCAGGGACTGAAGCTTTCTTT.

In its sample, this clone ranks as medium-sized. V gene TRBV7-9 combines with J gene TRBJ1-6; 7 nucleotides agree with TRBD1. V shed 5 bases and J 10 bases; nucleotides not matched to a gene: 11. The CDR3 consists of 15 residues. The germline gives CDR1 SEHNR, CDR2 FQNEAQ (reference sequence). The CDR3 loop reads CASSPKDRAGSPLHF. The DNA of the CDR3 is TGTGCCAGCAGCCCAAAAGACAGGGCGGGCTCACCCCTCCACTTT.

CDR3 DNA sequence: TGTGCCAGCAGCATGGGACAGGGCAACTACGAGCAGTACTTC. Its protein product is CASSMGQGNYEQYF. This sequence joins TRBV7-2 and TRBJ2-7; 9 positions match TRBD1. Germline lookup yields CDR1 SGHTA and CDR2 FQGNSA. The trim removed 5 bases at V and 3 bases at J, leaving 5 bases unmatched. There are 14 residues in the CDR3.

V and J are TRBV6-5 and TRBJ1-2; tentative D call: TRBD1 (6 bases). CDR1 and CDR2 from the germline V gene are MNHEY and SVGAGI. V lost 3 bases and J 0 bases, leaving 11 bases between the germline ends. The CDR3 loop spans 15 amino acids. CDR3 protein: CASSYLQGANYGYTF. The CDR3 DNA follows: TGTGCCAGCAGTTATTTACAGGGAGCTAACTATGGCTACACCTTC.